This TCR beta chain was observed in a study of graft-versus-host responses after intestinal transplantation. Overall study: All recipients were transplanted with multivisceral, liver-intestinal, or isolated intestinal grafts. For approximately three years after anti-thymocyte globulin induction, all recipients took tacrolimus and steroids.

Produced via immunoSEQ multiplex PCR; TCRdb's table is partial and in-frame only. Of about 88,000 clones detected, roughly 90% appear once; the ten largest clones hold around 0.1%. This CDR3 has 14 residues. Germline V CDR1 and CDR2: PRHDT, FYEKMQ (reference sequence). With 5 bases removed from V and 3 bases from J, the gap between germline ends came to 12 bases. Findings and limits, study-wide: Recipient marrow contained GvH clones, some of which appeared first in ileum or blood. High graft-versus-host to host-versus-graft T cell clonal ratios marked allografts of patients with graft-donor macrochimerism.

Comments on this clone: No antigen is known for it.

This specimen was unstimulated CD4+ T cells sorted from spleen or lymph node cells, taken before intestinal transplant. The V and J genes are TRBV13 and TRBJ2-3, with D tentatively TRBD1 (5 bases). This clonotype originated in a human donor who received an intestinal transplant. CDR3 loop: CASSPRDRTDTQYF. The DNA of the CDR3 is TGTGCCAGCAGCCCCCGCGACAGAACAGATACGCAGTATTTT.